This passage covers 6 T cell receptor beta chains from one sample sequenced in a study of cytomegalovirus exposure and HLA in healthy donors. The PCR used 60 Vbeta and 13 Jbeta primers. The assay was immunoSEQ multiplex PCR, and TCRdb's table has in-frame clones only and misses some. The table records some 76,000 clones, 86% of them present only once. The sample comprised PBMCs. The receptors come from a woman under 40 in good health and CMV-seronegative.

The chain links TRBV7-2 to TRBJ2-1; perhaps TRBD1 as D (5 bases). In germline, CDR1 is SGHTA, CDR2 FQGNSA. The CDR3 has 16 residues. Trimming took off 5 bases at V and 9 bases at J, with 23 bases between the two ends. DNA for the CDR3: TGTGCCAGCAGCCCGATCCAAGTAGGGGCGTTGGCTGAGCAGTTCTTC. Translating it yields CASSPIQVGALAEQFF.

V and J are TRBV6-1 and TRBJ2-1, with TRBD1 matching over 9 bases. CDR1 is MNHNS and CDR2 is SASEGT in the germline V gene. The trim removed 7 bases at V and 8 bases at J, leaving 12 bases unmatched. The CDR3 runs to 15 residues. The CDR3 sequence is CASKWGQGSIDEQFF. The CDR3 region has the DNA TGTGCCAGCAAATGGGGACAGGGTAGCATAGATGAGCAGTTCTTC.

V gene TRBV5-5 combines with J gene TRBJ2-7, with 8 nucleotides matching TRBD2. This CDR3 is built from 15 residues. CDR1 is SGHKS and CDR2 is YYEKEE in the germline V gene (reference sequence). V trimming: 5 bases; J trimming: 0 bases; junction bases outside the gene matches: 7. The CDR3 region is CASRLAGFSSYEQYF. CDR3 in DNA: TGTGCCAGCAGGTTAGCGGGATTCAGCTCCTACGAGCAGTACTTC. Variable domain in full (rest from reference TRBV5-5 and TRBJ2-7): DAGVTQSPTHLIKTRGQQVTLRCSPISGHKSVSWYQQVLGQGPQFIFQYYEKEERGRGNFPDRFSARQFPNYSSELNVNALLLGDSALYLCASRLAGFSSYEQYFGPGTRLTVT.

V is TRBV11-1 and J is TRBJ1-1, with 9 nucleotides matching TRBD1. The length of the CDR3 is 15 residues. Germline CDR1 reads SGHAT; CDR2 reads FQDESV (reference sequence). V gave up 5 bases and J gave up 0 bases; unmatched junction bases: 4. CDR3 protein: CASSPRTGVNTEAFF. The DNA of the CDR3 is TGTGCCAGCAGCCCTCGGACAGGGGTGAACACTGAAGCTTTCTTT.

The rearrangement uses TRBV4-2 and TRBJ2-3; D not resolved. Germline values: CDR1 LGHNA, CDR2 YNFKEQ. Between the trimmed V and J ends, which lost 0 bases and 0 bases, there was a span of 10 bases. The CDR3 totals 16 residues. CDR3 in amino acids: CASSQERTRSTDTQYF. CDR3 in DNA: TGTGCCAGCAGCCAAGAGCGAACTCGTAGCACAGATACGCAGTATTTT.

The rearrangement uses TRBV10-1 and TRBJ2-7, with 10 nucleotides matching TRBD1. The V gene's germline CDR1 is WNHNN and CDR2 SYGVQD (reference sequence). The junction had 6 bases not matched to a gene; V was cut back by 0 bases and J by 4 bases. This CDR3 spans 16 amino acids. CDR3 DNA: TGCGCCAGCAGTGAGTCGATGACAGGGGGCCAGTACGAGCAGTACTTC. It codes for CASSESMTGGQYEQYF.